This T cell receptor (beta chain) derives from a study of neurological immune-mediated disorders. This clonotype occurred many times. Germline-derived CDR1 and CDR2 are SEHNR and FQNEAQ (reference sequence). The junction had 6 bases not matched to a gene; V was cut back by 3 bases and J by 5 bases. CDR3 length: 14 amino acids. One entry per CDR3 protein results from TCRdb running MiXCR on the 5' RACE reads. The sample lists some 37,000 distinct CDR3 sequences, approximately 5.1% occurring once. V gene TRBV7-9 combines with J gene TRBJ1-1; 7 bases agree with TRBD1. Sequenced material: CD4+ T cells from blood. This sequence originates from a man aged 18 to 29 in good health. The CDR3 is CASSFHRGVTEAFF. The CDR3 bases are TGTGCCAGCAGCTTTCACAGGGGAGTGACTGAAGCTTTCTTT.